This passage covers 24 T cell receptor beta chains from one sample sequenced in a study of CD8 T cells in ankylosing spondylitis. Points from the study as a whole: A TCR beta motif of about eight highly homologous variants seemed to mark ankylosing spondylitis blood.

TCRdb independently ran MiXCR on the 5' RACE reads; one entry per CDR3 protein. In the table there are fewer than 550,000 distinct CDR3 sequences, about 5.4% of which are singletons. No antigen is known for these receptors. The sample comprised blood, either unsorted or a sorted T cell fraction (not recorded which). All receptors derive from a male donor with ankylosing spondylitis.

For the CDR3, the DNA is TGTGCCAGCAGGCTATCCTACTCGACCGATATAGCCAAAAACATTCAGTACTTC. It specifies CASRLSYSTDIAKNIQYF. The chain joins TRBV11-2 to TRBJ2-4; D unresolved. V was shortened by 6 bases and J by 0 bases, with 21 bases between the two germline ends. Germline CDR1 and CDR2: SGHAT and FQNNGV. This CDR3 spans 18 amino acids.

The gene calls are TRBV30 and TRBJ1-5; 7 bases fit TRBD1. The germline V gene has CDR1 GTSNPN and CDR2 SVGIG (reference sequence). The CDR3 sequence is 13 residues long. V was pared by 3 bases and J by 4 bases, with 3 bases of the junction left unmatched. CDR3 amino acids: CAWRKTGNQPQHF. As DNA, the CDR3 is TGTGCCTGGAGGAAGACAGGGAATCAGCCCCAGCATTTT.

This clonotype occurred many times. The chain carries TRBV2 and TRBJ2-3; possibly TRBD1 or TRBD2 for D (5 bases each). This CDR3 comprises 15 residues. Per the germline V gene, CDR1 is SNHLY and CDR2 is FYNNEI. V lost 7 bases and J lost 2, with 16 bases in between. The CDR3 DNA reads TGTGCCAGCAACCGGGACCTATATACCACAGATACGCAGTATTTT. Encoded protein: CASNRDLYTTDTQYF.

This clonotype appeared many times. DNA of the CDR3: TGTGCCAGCAGCTTCTGGGACCGACGGGATACGCAGTATTTT. Its protein is CASSFWDRRDTQYF. The rearrangement joins TRBV7-2 to TRBJ2-3; D tentatively reads TRBD1 or TRBD2 (5 bases each). Germline V CDR1 and CDR2: SGHTA, FQGNSA. The CDR3 totals 14 residues. Trimming left V 3 bases short and J 6 bases short, with 13 bases between.

This clonotype was seen ten or more times. This CDR3 reads CASSQDTSAQGEQFF. The CDR3 DNA sequence: TGTGCCAGCAGCCAAGATACATCCGCTCAGGGTGAGCAGTTCTTC. The chain recombines TRBV4-2 with TRBJ2-1; the D gene is possibly TRBD1 (5 bases). V gave up 0 bases and J gave up 9 bases, with 15 bases separating them. CDR1 LGHNA and CDR2 YNFKEQ come from the germline V gene. CDR3 length: 15 amino acids.

The V and J genes are TRBV6-2 or TRBV6-3 and TRBJ1-1, with D maybe TRBD1 (5 bases). This CDR3 region has 14 residues. Germline V gives CDR1 MNHEY, CDR2 SVGEGT. Trimming left V 6 bases short and J 2 bases short, with 13 bases between. The CDR3 DNA is TGTGCCAGCAGCATTAGGGGTCGCAACACTGAAGCTTTCTTT. This encodes CASSIRGRNTEAFF.

At least ten counts were recorded for this clonotype. This chain connects TRBV5-1 to TRBJ1-6; D call uncertain. There are 16 residues in the CDR3. Deletions cut 2 bases from V and 3 bases from J, with 12 bases between. Germline V CDR1 and CDR2: SGHRS, YFSETQ. The CDR3 loop is CASSLGASHYNSPLHF. CDR3 bases: TGCGCCAGCAGCTTAGGAGCCAGTCACTATAATTCACCCCTCCACTTT.

This clonotype appeared many times. The chain couples TRBV5-1 to TRBJ1-4; unclear D gene. Germline CDR1 and CDR2: SGHRS and YFSETQ. V lost 4 bases, J lost 2 bases, and 9 bases lay in between. This CDR3 contains 14 residues. CDR3 amino acids: CASSKGVTNEKLFF. The CDR3 DNA reads as TGCGCCAGCAGCAAGGGAGTGACTAATGAAAAACTGTTTTTT.

This clonotype was observed at least ten times. This sequence joins TRBV6-5 and TRBJ2-3; weak D call: TRBD1 (5 bases). The CDR3 is 16 amino acids. The V end was cut by 0 bases, the J end by 1 base, with 11 bases between. The germline gives CDR1 MNHEY, CDR2 SVGAGI. The CDR3 DNA reads as TGTGCCAGCAGTTACTCTTCTACAGGTCGCACAGATACGCAGTATTTT. Translated: CASSYSSTGRTDTQYF.

The chain joins TRBV7-8 to TRBJ1-2; D might be TRBD1 (6 bases). With 3 bases removed from V and 5 bases from J, the gap between germline ends came to 10 bases. This CDR3 spans 13 amino acids. Germline values: CDR1 SGHVS, CDR2 FQNEAQ. The CDR3 DNA sequence: TGTGCCAGCAGCTTCAGGACAGCTTATGGCTACACCTTC. Its protein product is CASSFRTAYGYTF. Full variable domain (rest looked up from reference TRBV7-8 and TRBJ1-2): GAGVSQSPRYKVAKRGQDVALRCDPISGHVSLFWYQQALGQGPEFLTYFQNEAQLDKSGLPSDRFFAERPEGSVSTLKIQRTQQEDSAVYLCASSFRTAYGYTFGSGTRLTVV.

This clonotype has at least ten counts. Written as DNA, the CDR3 is TGCGCCAGCAGCCAAGACAGGGCACCTAATTCACCCCTCCACTTT. Its protein product is CASSQDRAPNSPLHF. This chain uses TRBV4-3 with TRBJ1-6; a weak D match, TRBD1 (5 bases). The CDR3 is 15 amino acids. The germline V gene has CDR1 LGHNA and CDR2 YSLEER. V was trimmed by 0 bases and J by 6 bases, leaving 9 bases between them.

This clonotype was picked up many times. The chain recombines TRBV20-1 with TRBJ1-3; unclear D gene. V was shortened by 7 bases and J by 2 bases, with 12 bases between the two germline ends. This CDR3 has 13 amino acids. Per germline, CDR1 DFQATT and CDR2 SNEGSKA (reference sequence). The CDR3, as DNA: TGCAGTGTGTTGGTAGGGCCTGGAAACACCATATATTTT. As protein: CSVLVGPGNTIYF.

This clonotype has just a few counts. The CDR3 protein is CASSPDRDSEKLFF. In DNA, the CDR3 is TGCGCCAGCAGCCCCGACCGGGACAGTGAAAAACTGTTTTTT. This rearrangement joins TRBV4-1 to TRBJ1-4; 7 nucleotides agree with TRBD1. Germline V gives CDR1 MGHRA, CDR2 YSYEKL. The CDR3 covers 14 residues. The V segment lost 4 bases and the J segment 7 bases; nucleotides outside the gene matches: 6.

This clonotype was seen a few times. The gene calls are TRBV4-2 and TRBJ2-2, with D possibly TRBD1 on 5 matching bases. Trimming took off 1 base at V and 8 bases at J, with 17 bases between the two ends. Per germline, CDR1 LGHNA and CDR2 YNFKEQ. CDR3 size: 16 residues. The CDR3 protein is CASSQGGLRRVGELFF. The CDR3 region has the DNA TGTGCCAGCAGCCAAGGGGGCCTGAGAAGGGTGGGGGAGCTGTTTTTT.

This clonotype was detected many times. The chain links TRBV20-1 to TRBJ2-7; perhaps D is TRBD1 or TRBD2 (5 bases each). Germline assignment: CDR1 DFQATT and CDR2 SNEGSKA (reference sequence). The germline V and J ends were trimmed by 5 bases and 4 bases, with 27 bases remaining between them. CDR3 size: 17 residues. CDR3 residues: CSALPHLGLSRGYEQYF. The DNA of the CDR3 is TGCAGTGCTCTCCCACATCTCGGACTCTCAAGGGGTTACGAGCAGTACTTC.

This clonotype showed up many times. V gene TRBV6-1 combines with J gene TRBJ1-2; maybe TRBD1 (5 bases). Germline V lookup: CDR1 MNHNS, CDR2 SASEGT. Trimming removed 4 bases at V and 9 bases at J, with 12 bases between. This CDR3 is built from 12 residues. This CDR3 is CASSGRVISYTF. The CDR3 DNA sequence: TGTGCCAGCAGTGGCAGGGTTATCAGCTACACCTTC.

With regard to this clonotype: At one end the junction does not follow the germline gene, possibly because of a read error. The V gene is TRBV5-3, the J gene TRBJ2-2; D might be TRBD1 (5 bases). TRBV5-3 falls under the ORF class, with uncertain function. The CDR3 is made up of 14 amino acids. The CDR3 spells CASSLGHLSGELFF. The CDR3 DNA follows: TGTGCCAGCAGCTTGGGGCACCTCTCCGGGGAGCTGTTTTTT.

The gene calls are TRBV6-2 or TRBV6-3 and TRBJ2-7; no clear D gene. The germline V gene has CDR1 MNHEY and CDR2 SVGEGT. V shed 0 bases and J shed 5 bases, with 8 bases lying between them. CDR3 length equals 13 residues. The CDR3 DNA reads TGTGCCAGCAGTTACTCGAAAAGAAACGAGCAGTACTTC. Protein product: CASSYSKRNEQYF.

Many counts were recorded for this clonotype. This chain connects TRBV20-1 to TRBJ1-1; D remains unclear. V was trimmed by 4 bases and J by 0 bases, leaving 12 bases between them. The CDR3 runs to 14 residues. The germline V gene encodes CDR1 DFQATT and CDR2 SNEGSKA (reference sequence). The CDR3 nucleotides read TGCAGTGCTACTCCCCTTTTCCTGAACACTGAAGCTTTCTTT. Protein: CSATPLFLNTEAFF.

The sample holds many counts of this clonotype. The chain combines TRBV5-1 with TRBJ2-3; 10 nucleotides agree with TRBD2. From germline, CDR1 is SGHRS and CDR2 YFSETQ. After removal of 3 bases from V and 4 bases from J, the junction contained 5 bases not matched to a gene. The CDR3 runs 15 residues. CDR3 DNA: TGCGCCAGCAGCTGGAGCGGGGGGGAGGCAGATACGCAGTATTTT. Translated, it gives CASSWSGGEADTQYF.

The table lists this clonotype with many counts. J is TRBJ2-7 and V is TRBV18; possibly TRBD1 for D (5 bases). CDR1 and CDR2 (germline): KGHSH, LQKENI. The CDR3 has 15 residues. The germline V and J ends were trimmed by 6 bases and 1 base, with 16 bases remaining between them. Here the CDR3 DNA reads TGTGCCAGCTCTGCGTCAGGGATCAAATCCTACGAGCAGTACTTC. This sequence encodes CASSASGIKSYEQYF.

V is TRBV11-1 and J is TRBJ2-3; 7 nucleotides agree with TRBD1. CDR3 size: 17 residues. Germline V lookup: CDR1 SGHAT, CDR2 FQDESV (reference sequence). The J segment lost 1 base and the V segment lost 6 bases, leaving 13 bases of the junction unmatched. The CDR3 DNA reads TGTGCCAGCAGTCGCCCGGGACAGCCCTCTGGCACAGATACGCAGTATTTT. Its protein is CASSRPGQPSGTDTQYF.

In regard to this clonotype: This could be a read error, since a much larger clone is one nucleotide away. The chain joins TRBV7-2 to TRBJ1-4; D is uncertain. This CDR3 region has 14 residues. Germline V gene lookup returns CDR1 SGHTA and CDR2 FQGNSA. CDR3 protein: CAGSHRFTNEKLFF. DNA of the CDR3: TGTGCCGGCAGCCACCGGTTCACTAATGAAAAACTGTTTTTT.

The CDR3 DNA follows: TGTGCCTGGACGGCACTGAGCTCTGGAAACACCATATATTTT. Translating gives CAWTALSSGNTIYF. This chain joins TRBV30 and TRBJ1-3, with no clear D. The CDR3 consists of 14 residues. Trimming took off 4 bases at V and 0 bases at J, with 10 bases between the two ends. Germline V gene sequence: CDR1 GTSNPN, CDR2 SVGIG (reference sequence). Looking up the rest from reference TRBV30 and TRBJ1-3 gives the full variable domain: SQTIHQWPATLVQPVGSPLSLECTVEGTSNPNLYWYRQAAGRGLQLLFYSVGIGQISSEVPQNLSASRPQDRQFILSSKKLLLSDSGFYLCAWTALSSGNTIYFGEGSWLTVV.